The rows below give T cell receptor beta chains drawn from one sample of a study of post-analysis software for immune sequencing data. MiXCR was run by TCRdb on the PCR reads, yielding one entry per CDR3 protein. This table holds a few hundred thousand distinct CDR3 sequences, 35% to 40% found once. Sequenced sample: blood. Every receptor here comes from a girl between 10 and 17 years old with multiple sclerosis. Both conserved end residues are part of each CDR3. Each record gives: V gene, J gene, clone size, D gene, CDR3 DNA, CDR3 protein. The D gene is left open where the match is weak. Only part of the rows carry a size: once, few, many, or a class if the clone is expanded.

TRBV28	TRBJ1-1	NA	NA	TGTGCCAGCAGTTCAGGGGACACCCGCACTGAAGCTTTCTTT	CASSSGDTRTEAFF
TRBV7-8	TRBJ2-1	many	NA	TGTGCCAGCAGCTTAACTGGGTTGGATGAGCAGTTCTTC	CASSLTGLDEQFF
TRBV7-3	TRBJ1-1	NA	NA	TGTGCCAGCAGCTTACAGGGGTACGCTGAAGCTTTCTTT	CASSLQGYAEAFF
TRBV7-2	TRBJ1-2	many	NA	TGTGCCAGCAGCTTACTAGGGAACTATGGCTACACCTTC	CASSLLGNYGYTF
TRBV29-1	TRBJ1-2	many	NA	TGCAGCGTTGAGGCCAGGGCCAACTATGGCTACACCTTC	CSVEARANYGYTF
TRBV12-3/TRBV12-4	TRBJ2-1	many	NA	TGTGCCAGCAGTAGGCGGTCCTACAATGAGCAGTTCTTC	CASSRRSYNEQFF
TRBV6-2/TRBV6-3	TRBJ2-5	NA	NA	TGTGCCAGCAGTTACTTTAGGACCGGACAGGAGACCCAGTACTTC	CASSYFRTGQETQYF
TRBV28	TRBJ2-7	few	NA	TGTGCCAGCAGTTCAAAAGGGGACGCAAACTACGAGCAGTACTTC	CASSSKGDANYEQYF
TRBV2	TRBJ2-5	many	NA	TGTGCCAGCAGTGGTGCCGAGACCCAGTACTTC	CASSGAETQYF
TRBV29-1	TRBJ1-1	NA	TRBD1	TGCAGCTCTTGGACAGGCACTGAAGCTTTCTTT	CSSWTGTEAFF
TRBV6-5	TRBJ2-4	many	TRBD1	TGTGCCAGCAGACCGGGACAGGTACCTCTCAATCAGTACTTC	CASRPGQVPLNQYF
TRBV5-1	TRBJ2-3	many	NA	TGCGCCAGCAGCTTGGACTTGAATACGCAGTATTTT	CASSLDLNTQYF
TRBV19	TRBJ2-1	NA	TRBD2	TGTGCCAGTAGCCAGGGAGGGTTTGATGAGCAGTTCTTC	CASSQGGFDEQFF
TRBV7-2	TRBJ1-1	NA	NA	TGTGCCAGCAGCTTAGTTCTGGGCAACACTGAAGCTTTCTTT	CASSLVLGNTEAFF
TRBV20-1	TRBJ2-3	many	TRBD2	TGCAGTGCTAGTTCGACTAGCGGTTGGGCGGATACGCAGTATTTT	CSASSTSGWADTQYF
TRBV20-1	TRBJ2-5	NA	TRBD2	TGCAGTGCTAGAGATGGGAGGGGACAGACCCAGTACTTC	CSARDGRGQTQYF
TRBV28	TRBJ1-1	few	NA	TGTGCCAGCAGTTCCACTTCGACCCCCGGGGTGAACACTGAAGCTTTCTTT	CASSSTSTPGVNTEAFF
TRBV2	TRBJ2-7	NA	NA	TGTGCCAGCAGTTACTCCGACAGCACCTACGAGCAGTACTTC	CASSYSDSTYEQYF
TRBV5-1	TRBJ2-1	NA	NA	TGCGCCAGCAGCCGTGGGGGGCTTAGTCTCGATGAGCAGTTCTTC	CASSRGGLSLDEQFF
TRBV5-1	TRBJ2-5	NA	TRBD2	TGCGCCAGCAGCTTGGAAGCGGGACAAGAGACCCAGTACTTC	CASSLEAGQETQYF
TRBV6-5	TRBJ1-6	NA	NA	TGTGCCAGCAATGAAGGACGGTATTCACCCCTCCACTTT	CASNEGRYSPLHF
TRBV20-1	TRBJ1-6	NA	NA	TGCAGTGCAAGACAGAAAATTCTAAATTCACCCCTCCACTTT	CSARQKILNSPLHF
TRBV6-5	TRBJ1-1	many	TRBD1	TGTGCCAGCACGCAGGGGGCGAACACTGAAGCTTTCTTT	CASTQGANTEAFF
TRBV7-6	TRBJ2-1	many	NA	TGTGCCAGCAGCTTAGCCCGAGACAGTAGCCAGGGGAGGAGCTCCTACAATGAGCAGTTCTTC	CASSLARDSSQGRSSYNEQFF
TRBV28	TRBJ2-7	NA	NA	TGTGCCAGCAGTTCATCAACCGAGGCGTACGAGCAGTACTTC	CASSSSTEAYEQYF
TRBV12-3/TRBV12-4	TRBJ2-3	many	TRBD1	TGTGCCAGCCAGGGGGACAGCACCACAGATACGCAGTATTTT	CASQGDSTTDTQYF
TRBV25-1	TRBJ2-1	NA	TRBD2	TGTGCCAGCAGTAATAATAGCGGGAGATACAATGAGCAGTTCTTC	CASSNNSGRYNEQFF
TRBV5-1	TRBJ2-5	NA	NA	TGCGCCAGCAGCTTGGGTTATGTAAACCAACAAGAGACCCAGTACTTC	CASSLGYVNQQETQYF
TRBV20-1	TRBJ2-3	many	NA	TGCAGTGCTAGAGACTGGCGGACTTCCACAGATACGCAGTATTTT	CSARDWRTSTDTQYF
TRBV29-1	TRBJ1-1	NA	NA	TGCAGCGACAAACAGGGATCCCACCGTGAAGCTTTCTTT	CSDKQGSHREAFF
TRBV15	TRBJ2-3	many	TRBD2	TGTGCCACCAGCAGAGATACTAGCGGGCACACAGATACGCAGTATTTT	CATSRDTSGHTDTQYF
TRBV6-6	TRBJ2-5	many	NA	TGTGCCAGCAGATCGTCGGCTCCCCAAGAGACCCAGTACTTC	CASRSSAPQETQYF
TRBV20-1	TRBJ1-1	many	NA	TGCAGTGCTAGGTCCACAGTGAACACTGAAGCTTTCTTT	CSARSTVNTEAFF
TRBV3-1	TRBJ1-2	NA	NA	TGTGCCAGCAGCCAAGCGGTGAAGGGAGGTGGCTACACCTTC	CASSQAVKGGGYTF
TRBV7-9	TRBJ1-1	NA	NA	TGTGCCAGCAGCTTAGAGATCAGGGGAAGTGAAGCTTTCTTT	CASSLEIRGSEAFF
TRBV3-1	TRBJ2-5	many	NA	TGTGCCAGCAGCCAAGATCCAGGGAATGGCGAGACCCAGTACTTC	CASSQDPGNGETQYF
TRBV20-1	TRBJ1-4	NA	NA	TGCAGTGCTAGTATGGGACTCCAAAATGAAAAACTGTTTTTT	CSASMGLQNEKLFF
TRBV27	TRBJ2-4	few	TRBD1	TGTGCCAGTCGACCCGGACAGGGGGCGGACATTCAGTACTTC	CASRPGQGADIQYF
TRBV5-1	TRBJ2-2	few	NA	TGCGCCAGCAGCTTGATGGGAGGCACCGGGGAGCTGTTTTTT	CASSLMGGTGELFF
TRBV15	TRBJ1-5	few	NA	TGTGCCACCAGCAGAGCCGGCTCTCAGGGCAATCAGCCCCAGCATTTT	CATSRAGSQGNQPQHF
TRBV24-1	TRBJ1-2	NA	TRBD1	TGTGCCACCAGTGACAGACAGGGCAGGGGCACCTTC	CATSDRQGRGTF
TRBV27	TRBJ2-1	NA	NA	TGTGCCAGCAGTAGGGAGTCCTACAATGAGCAGTTCTTC	CASSRESYNEQFF
TRBV6-2/TRBV6-3	TRBJ2-2	few	NA	TGTGCCAGCAGGTGGGATTCTAACACCGGGGAGCTGTTTTTT	CASRWDSNTGELFF
TRBV27	TRBJ2-1	many	NA	TGTGCCAGCAGTTCCCAGGGGAACTACAATGAGCAGTTCTTC	CASSSQGNYNEQFF
TRBV28	TRBJ2-1	many	NA	TGTGCCAACTCAGGGAATCCGAGCGATGAGCAGTTCTTC	CANSGNPSDEQFF
TRBV7-8	TRBJ2-1	NA	NA	TGTGCCAGCAGTTCACAGGGTTATGAGCAGTTCTTC	CASSSQGYEQFF
TRBV24-1	TRBJ2-3	many	NA	TGTGCCACCAGTGATCCTTTCAATTGGACCGGGGCCACAGATACGCAGTATTTT	CATSDPFNWTGATDTQYF
TRBV28	TRBJ1-6	NA	NA	TGTGCCAGCAGTTTACAGGAAAGACCCCTCCACTTT	CASSLQERPLHF
TRBV29-1	TRBJ2-2	NA	TRBD2	TGCAGCGTGAAACTAGCGGGAGGGCCTCATGAATCCGGGGAGCTGTTTTTT	CSVKLAGGPHESGELFF
TRBV5-1	TRBJ2-3	many	TRBD1	TGCGCCAGCAGCTTGGACAGGGGCCGGGATACGCAGTATTTT	CASSLDRGRDTQYF
TRBV20-1	TRBJ1-5	few	TRBD1	TGCAGTGCTAGAGAGAGACAGGGAAGACAGCCCCAGCATTTT	CSARERQGRQPQHF
TRBV5-4	TRBJ2-6	many	NA	TGTGCCAGCAGCCCCTCATGGGGCTCTGGGGCCAACGTCCTGACTTTC	CASSPSWGSGANVLTF
TRBV29-1	TRBJ2-7	NA	NA	TGCAGCGTTGACCTCAGGGTGGGAAGAGGCTCCTACGGGCAGTACTTC	CSVDLRVGRGSYGQYF
TRBV5-1	TRBJ1-1	many	TRBD1	TGCGCCAGCAGCGGGGGACAGGGGATCCGCACTGAAGCTTTCTTT	CASSGGQGIRTEAFF